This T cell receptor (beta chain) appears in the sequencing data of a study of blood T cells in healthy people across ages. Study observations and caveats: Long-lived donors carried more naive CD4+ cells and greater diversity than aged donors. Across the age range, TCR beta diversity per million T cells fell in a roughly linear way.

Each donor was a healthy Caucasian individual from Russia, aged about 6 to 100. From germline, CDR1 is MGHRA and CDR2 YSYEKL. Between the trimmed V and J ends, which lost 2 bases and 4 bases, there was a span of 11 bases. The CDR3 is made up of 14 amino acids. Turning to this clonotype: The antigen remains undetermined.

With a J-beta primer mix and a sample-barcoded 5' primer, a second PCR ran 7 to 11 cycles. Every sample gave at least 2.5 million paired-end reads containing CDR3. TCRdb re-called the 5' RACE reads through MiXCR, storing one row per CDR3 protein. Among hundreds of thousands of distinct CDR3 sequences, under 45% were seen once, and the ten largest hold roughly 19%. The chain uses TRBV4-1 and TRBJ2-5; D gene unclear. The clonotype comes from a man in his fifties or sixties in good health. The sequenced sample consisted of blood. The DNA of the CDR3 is TGCGCCAGCAGCCAATCGACAAGTTCAGAGACCCAGTACTTC. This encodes CASSQSTSSETQYF.